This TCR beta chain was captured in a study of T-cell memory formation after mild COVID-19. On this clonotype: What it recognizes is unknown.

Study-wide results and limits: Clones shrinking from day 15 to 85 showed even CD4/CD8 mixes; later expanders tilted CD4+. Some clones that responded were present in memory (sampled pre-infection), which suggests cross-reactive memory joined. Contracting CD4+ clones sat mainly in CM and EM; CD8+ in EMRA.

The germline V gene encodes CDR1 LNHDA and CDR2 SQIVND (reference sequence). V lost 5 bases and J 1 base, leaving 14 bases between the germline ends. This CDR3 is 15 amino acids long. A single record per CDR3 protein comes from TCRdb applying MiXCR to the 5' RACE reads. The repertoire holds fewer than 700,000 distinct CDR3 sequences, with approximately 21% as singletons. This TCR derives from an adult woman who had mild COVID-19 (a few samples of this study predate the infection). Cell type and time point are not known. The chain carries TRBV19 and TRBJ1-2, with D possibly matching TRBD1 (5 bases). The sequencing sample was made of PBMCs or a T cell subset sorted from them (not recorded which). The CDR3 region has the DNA TGTGCCAGTAGTCCGGCCGACAGAGGTAACTATGGCTACACCTTC. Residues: CASSPADRGNYGYTF.